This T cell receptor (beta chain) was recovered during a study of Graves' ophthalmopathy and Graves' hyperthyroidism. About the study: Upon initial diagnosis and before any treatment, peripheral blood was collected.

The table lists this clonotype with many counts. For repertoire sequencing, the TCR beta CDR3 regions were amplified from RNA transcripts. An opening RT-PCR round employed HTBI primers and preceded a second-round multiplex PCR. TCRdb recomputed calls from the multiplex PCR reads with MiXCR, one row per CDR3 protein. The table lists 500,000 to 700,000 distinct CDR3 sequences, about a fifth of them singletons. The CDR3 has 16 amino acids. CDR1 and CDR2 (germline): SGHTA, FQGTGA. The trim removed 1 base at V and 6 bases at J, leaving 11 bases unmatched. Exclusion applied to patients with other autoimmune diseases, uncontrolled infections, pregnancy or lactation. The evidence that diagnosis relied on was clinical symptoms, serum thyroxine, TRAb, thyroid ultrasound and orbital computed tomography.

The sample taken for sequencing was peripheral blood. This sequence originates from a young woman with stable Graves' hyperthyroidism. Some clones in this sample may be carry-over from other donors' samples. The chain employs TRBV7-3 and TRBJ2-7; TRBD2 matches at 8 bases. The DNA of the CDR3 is TGTGCCAGCAGCTTAAACTCCGGGGGGGGAGGTACCGAGCAGTACTTC. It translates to CASSLNSGGGGTEQYF. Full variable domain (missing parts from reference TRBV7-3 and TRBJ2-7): GAGVSQTPSNKVTEKGKYVELRCDPISGHTALYWYRQSLGQGPEFLIYFQGTGAADDSGLPNDRFFAVRPEGSVSTLKIQRTERGDSAVYLCASSLNSGGGGTEQYFGPGTRLTVT.